This TCR beta chain was obtained from a study of T-cell reconstitution after alpha-beta-depleted transplantation in children. Between the trimmed V and J ends, which lost 5 bases and 1 base, there was a span of 13 bases. The germline V gene encodes CDR1 SEHNR and CDR2 FQNEAQ (reference sequence). This CDR3 has 15 amino acids. Details on this clonotype: Its matching antigen is unknown.

Overall study results and limits: Several hundred expanded graft clones reportedly supplied alpha-beta T cells about two months after transplant. T-cell counts and diversity at one year post-transplant came mainly from newly produced T cells. Recipient T cells and thymic progenitors that survived were the source of the high TCRbeta diversity seen at day 60 in some patients.

Unique molecular identifiers featured in how the TCRbeta library was prepared. TCRdb itself ran the PCR reads through MiXCR, one entry per CDR3 protein. The profile shows about 580,000 distinct CDR3 sequences, roughly 23% of them singletons. The material was PBMCs, mostly from graft donor cells, obtained 360 days after TCRalphabeta/CD19-depleted stem cell transplant. This TCR was recovered from a boy under three years old who had a stem cell transplant for acute myeloid leukemia, so the T cells may come from the graft donor. The rearrangement links TRBV7-9 to TRBJ2-3; weak D call: TRBD2 (6 bases). As DNA, the CDR3 is TGTGCCAGCAGCCTCTCCACGGGGGGCACAGATACGCAGTATTTT. Its protein product is CASSLSTGGTDTQYF.